This T cell receptor (beta chain) was identified during a study of blood T cells in healthy people across ages. This clonotype appeared a single time. No antigen is known for it. Study observations and caveats: In long-lived donors, naive CD4+ cell counts and diversity exceeded those of aged donors.

Each sample gave at least 7 million isolated PBMCs. The authors ran a second PCR of 7 to 11 cycles using a sample-barcoded 5' primer and a J-beta primer mix. Researchers report that a template-switch adaptor with 12 random nucleotides tagged each cDNA molecule. MiXCR, applied by TCRdb to the 5' RACE reads, yields one record per CDR3 protein. The data hold more than 800,000 distinct CDR3 sequences, with less than 50% observed a single time. The receptor's source is a woman aged 55-69 years in good health. Sequenced input: blood.

As DNA, the CDR3 is TGTGCCATCAGGACGGGACTAGCTATAGATACGCAGTATTTT. This sequence encodes CAIRTGLAIDTQYF. The chain combines TRBV10-3 with TRBJ2-3; 9 nucleotides line up with TRBD2. CDR1 and CDR2 from the germline V gene are ENHRY and SYGVKD. The CDR3 covers 14 residues. V lost 6 bases, J lost 5 bases, and 6 bases stayed unmatched.